The 23 T cell receptor beta chains below come from one sample, sequenced in a study of T-cell reconstitution after alpha-beta-depleted transplantation in children. As it was prepared, the TCRbeta library received unique molecular identifiers. Using its own MiXCR run on the PCR reads, TCRdb lists one record per CDR3 protein. This sample carries over 85,000 distinct CDR3 sequences, around 7% of them seen once, and the ten largest clones take roughly 15%. The source was PBMCs, collected before TCRalphabeta/CD19-depleted stem cell transplant. These TCRs come from a boy younger than 10 with acute lymphoblastic leukemia, due to receive a stem cell transplant.

A remark on this clonotype: The germline gene is not matched at one end of the junction; a read error may be the cause. V gene TRBV11-2 combines with J gene TRBJ1-1; D is perhaps TRBD1 (6 bases). Germline V gives CDR1 SGHAT, CDR2 FQNNGV. This CDR3 has 13 residues. CDR3 sequence (DNA): TGTACCAGCAGCTTAGGACAGTCGATAGAAGCTTTCTTT. It yields the protein CTSSLGQSIEAFF.

This clonotype was recorded a few times. This chain uses TRBV11-2 with TRBJ2-1; the D gene is possibly TRBD2 (5 bases). Trimming cost V 0 bases and J 0 bases, with 12 bases left between them. Germline V gene lookup returns CDR1 SGHAT and CDR2 FQNNGV. This CDR3 spans 17 amino acids. CDR3 nucleotide sequence: TGTGCCAGCAGCTTAGACGGGAAGGCCTTCTCCTACAATGAGCAGTTCTTC. It specifies CASSLDGKAFSYNEQFF.

This clonotype occurred many times. This chain joins TRBV7-2 and TRBJ2-3; D uncertain. Germline CDR1 is SGHTA and CDR2 is FQGNSA. Between the trimmed V and J ends, which lost 1 base and 6 bases, there was a span of 5 bases. The CDR3 consists of 12 residues. CDR3 bases: TGTGCCAGCAGCTTAGTTCCTGATACGCAGTATTTT. It encodes CASSLVPDTQYF.

Ten or more counts support this clonotype. The gene calls are TRBV28 and TRBJ2-3; the D gene is possibly TRBD1 (5 bases). Germline V gives CDR1 MDHEN, CDR2 SYDVKM. V shed 6 bases and J shed 4 bases, with 11 bases lying between them. The CDR3 sequence is 13 residues long. The CDR3 DNA is TGTGCCAGCAGCCTACAGGTACCAGATACGCAGTATTTT. Protein: CASSLQVPDTQYF.

In this sample, this clonotype turned up many times. The rearrangement uses TRBV9 and TRBJ2-1; TRBD1 matches at 7 bases. The CDR3 has 15 amino acids. With 3 bases clipped from V and 2 bases from J, the junction kept 5 bases outside the gene matches. In germline, CDR1 is SGDLS, CDR2 YYNGEE. CDR3 amino acids: CASSATGATYNEQFF. In DNA, the CDR3 is TGTGCCAGCAGCGCCACAGGGGCTACCTACAATGAGCAGTTCTTC.

This clonotype has at least ten counts. The V call is TRBV2, the J call TRBJ1-4; no definite D call. V lost 6 bases to trimming and J lost 8 bases, with 10 bases between them. The CDR3 totals 12 residues. Germline-derived CDR1 and CDR2 are SNHLY and FYNNEI. CDR3 in amino acids: CASRENAEKLFF. The CDR3 nucleotides are TGTGCCAGCAGGGAGAACGCCGAAAAACTGTTTTTT. The variable domain in full, completed from reference TRBV2 and TRBJ1-4, reads EPEVTQTPSHQVTQMGQEVILRCVPISNHLYFYWYRQILGQKVEFLVSFYNNEISEKSEIFDDQFSVERPDGSNFTLKIRSTKLEDSAMYFCASRENAEKLFFGSGTQLSVL.

V usage is TRBV20-1 and J usage is TRBJ1-1; D is undetermined. CDR3 length: 14 amino acids. Germline CDR1 DFQATT, CDR2 SNEGSKA (reference sequence). Trimming took 4 bases from V and 1 from J, leaving 13 bases between them. In nucleotides, the CDR3 is TGCAGTGCTACCTTAGGGTCCTCGAACACTGAAGCTTTCTTT. It translates to CSATLGSSNTEAFF.

This clonotype has a count of ten or more. The chain couples TRBV12-3 or TRBV12-4 to TRBJ2-1; unclear D gene. This CDR3 is built from 15 residues. Trimming took off 1 base at V and 0 bases at J, with 7 bases between the two ends. CDR3 in DNA: TGTGCCAGCAGTTTAGACATGAGCTCCTACAATGAGCAGTTCTTC. Protein product: CASSLDMSSYNEQFF.

The rearrangement uses TRBV5-1 and TRBJ1-1, with D maybe TRBD1 (6 bases). CDR1 and CDR2 from the germline V gene are SGHRS and YFSETQ. The CDR3 loop spans 14 amino acids. Trimming stripped 4 bases from V and 3 bases from J, with 13 bases between. For the CDR3, the DNA is TGCGCCAGCAGCCAGGTCAGGGGCTACACTGAAGCTTTCTTT. It specifies CASSQVRGYTEAFF.

This clonotype has at least ten counts. The chain uses TRBV3-1 and TRBJ1-1; no clear D. The germline CDR1 and CDR2 sequences are LGHDT and YNNKEL (reference sequence). V lost 4 bases, J lost 5 bases, and 5 bases lay in between. This CDR3 is built from 11 residues. CDR3 nucleotides: TGTGCCAGCAGCCGGTTAACTGAAGCTTTCTTT. Amino acids: CASSRLTEAFF.

The table lists this clonotype with many counts. This CDR3 reads CASRGTGVTEAFF. The CDR3 region has the DNA TGTGCCAGCAGGGGGACAGGGGTCACTGAAGCTTTCTTT. The rearrangement joins TRBV25-1 to TRBJ1-1; TRBD1 agrees at 10 bases. The CDR3 spans 13 residues. CDR1 MGHDK and CDR2 SYGVNS come from the germline V gene. V dropped 6 bases and J dropped 4; count of bases not matched to a gene: 2.

The chain carries TRBV5-6 and TRBJ2-2; D gene unclear. The germline V and J ends were trimmed by 0 bases and 7 bases, with 22 bases remaining between them. The CDR3 length is 18 residues. The germline gives CDR1 SGHDT, CDR2 YYEEEE. Here the CDR3 reads CASSLGAGPPHLFGELFF. The CDR3, as DNA: TGTGCCAGCAGCTTGGGGGCCGGGCCCCCCCACCTTTTCGGGGAGCTGTTTTTT.

This clonotype was counted a few times. The chain has TRBV7-9 and TRBJ1-6, with TRBD1 as a possible D gene (6 bases). Germline CDR1 is SEHNR and CDR2 is FQNEAQ (reference sequence). CDR3 size: 15 residues. Trimming stripped 6 bases from V and 10 bases from J, with 19 bases between. The CDR3 DNA reads as TGTGCCAGCAGGGAAGGACAGCGAGGTGGATCACCCCTCCACTTT. Its translation: CASREGQRGGSPLHF.

This clonotype was recorded many times. The V and J genes are TRBV20-1 and TRBJ2-3, with 10 bases fitting TRBD2. CDR1 and CDR2 (germline): DFQATT, SNEGSKA (reference sequence). There are 14 residues in the CDR3. The V segment lost 4 bases and the J segment 4 bases; nucleotides outside the gene matches: 5. CDR3 in DNA: TGCAGTGCTACACTAGCGGGGCGACCAGATACGCAGTATTTT. It encodes CSATLAGRPDTQYF.

In regard to this clonotype: This could be a read error, since a much larger clone is one nucleotide away. The V and J genes are TRBV20-1 and TRBJ2-7; TRBD2 agrees at 7 bases. Germline V gene data show CDR1 as DFQATT and CDR2 as SNEGSKA (reference sequence). This CDR3 spans 12 amino acids. J was trimmed by 6 bases and V by 2 bases; bases with no gene match: 4. Written as DNA, the CDR3 is TGCAGTGCTAGAATACTAGCGTGCGAGCAGTACTTC. Translation gives CSARILACEQYF.

V usage is TRBV29-1 and J usage is TRBJ2-5; no clear D gene. The CDR3 length is 12 residues. Trimming stripped 1 base from V and 1 base from J, with 4 bases between. Germline V gene lookup returns CDR1 SQVTM and CDR2 ANQGSEA. DNA of the CDR3: TGCAGCGTTGAAGGGGTCCAAGAGACCCAGTACTTC. Translation gives CSVEGVQETQYF.

The sample holds many counts of this clonotype. The J gene is TRBJ1-4, the V gene TRBV7-9, with D perhaps TRBD1 (5 bases). Germline loops: CDR1 SEHNR, CDR2 FQNEAQ (reference sequence). V shed 5 bases and J shed 2 bases, with 12 bases lying between them. The CDR3 length is 15 residues. CDR3 nucleotides: TGTGCCAGCAGCGTCCAGGGATCTACTAATGAAAAACTGTTTTTT. Residues: CASSVQGSTNEKLFF.

This clonotype was counted ten times or more. The chain links TRBV20-1 to TRBJ2-1; the match to TRBD2 covers 9 bases. The V gene end was trimmed by 1 base and the J gene end by 2 bases; junction bases not matched to a gene: 3. The length of the CDR3 is 15 residues. CDR1 is DFQATT and CDR2 is SNEGSKA in the germline V gene (reference sequence). CDR3 residues: CSARGAGGTYNEQFF. DNA of the CDR3: TGCAGTGCTAGAGGCGCGGGGGGGACCTACAATGAGCAGTTCTTC.

This chain uses TRBV20-1 with TRBJ2-3; 9 bases map to TRBD2. CDR1 and CDR2 (germline): DFQATT, SNEGSKA (reference sequence). This CDR3 comprises 17 residues. This CDR3 reads CSNLASGSGGQRDTQYF. CDR3 in DNA: TGCAGCAACCTGGCCTCGGGTAGCGGGGGCCAGCGGGATACGCAGTATTTT.

The table lists this clonotype with many counts. This rearrangement joins TRBV5-5 to TRBJ2-1, with 11 bases that match TRBD2. CDR1 is SGHKS, CDR2 YYEKEE, per germline (reference sequence). J was trimmed by 4 bases and V by 1 base; bases with no gene match: 1. There are 15 residues in the CDR3. CDR3 sequence (DNA): TGTGCCAGCAGCTTGCTAGCGGGGGGTTACAATGAGCAGTTCTTC. This encodes CASSLLAGGYNEQFF.

In its sample, this clonotype was seen a few times. The gene calls are TRBV19 and TRBJ1-2; D gene uncertain. The germline V gene has CDR1 LNHDA and CDR2 SQIVND (reference sequence). Trimming took off 6 bases at V and 5 bases at J, with 7 bases between the two ends. This CDR3 is built from 11 residues. CDR3 sequence: CASRQKYGYTF. In nucleotides, the CDR3 is TGTGCCAGTAGACAAAAATATGGCTACACCTTC.

This clonotype has just a few counts. Its ends do not fully match the called genes, so a read error is possible. For the CDR3, the DNA is TGTGCCACCAGTGGATCGACGGGTAGCAAGCAGCCCCAGCATTTT. Protein: CATSGSTGSKQPQHF. The gene calls are TRBV24-1 and TRBJ1-5, with D uncertain. The germline V gene encodes CDR1 KGHDR and CDR2 SFDVKD. There are 15 residues in the CDR3.

At least ten counts were recorded for this clonotype. V usage is TRBV20-1 and J usage is TRBJ2-4; D is unclear. This CDR3 is built from 14 residues. Trimming stripped 6 bases from V and 1 base from J, with 13 bases between. Per the germline V gene, CDR1 is DFQATT and CDR2 is SNEGSKA (reference sequence). The CDR3 bases are TGCAGTGCACCATCGCTCGGGGCCAAAAACATTCAGTACTTC. Amino acids: CSAPSLGAKNIQYF.